A selection of T cell receptor beta chains follows, all from one sample in a study of blood T cell repertoires in COVID-19. Libraries were prepared by immunoSEQ multiplex PCR; TCRdb keeps only in-frame clonotypes and omits some of them. The repertoire includes tens of thousands of clones, 80% of them detected once, and 18% sits in the top ten. Sequences were obtained from peripheral blood. The receptors were sampled from a man in his 70s who had recovered from COVID-19. The CDR3 runs from the conserved cysteine through the conserved F or W. A D gene is named only where the DNA matches it firmly. For some rows the clone size is stated as once, few or many, or as a class when expanded; others skip it.

cdr3_length	d_call	v_call	clone_size	j_call	cdr3_aa	cdr3_nt
15	-	TRBV6-2/TRBV6-3	-	TRBJ2-2	CASSRDGADSGELFF	TGTGCCAGCAGCCGGGATGGGGCAGACTCCGGGGAGCTGTTTTTT
12	-	TRBV3-1/TRBV3-2	-	TRBJ2-7	CASSQTIYEQYF	TGTGCCAGCAGCCAAACTATCTACGAGCAGTACTTC
17	TRBD1	TRBV7-2	few	TRBJ1-6	CASSFIQAGGTNSPLHF	TGTGCCAGCAGCTTCATCCAGGCAGGGGGCACTAATTCACCCCTCCACTTT
15	TRBD2	TRBV30	-	TRBJ2-5	CAWSNRAGGRETQYF	TGTGCCTGGAGCAATCGGGCGGGAGGTCGAGAGACCCAGTACTTC
14	TRBD2	TRBV2	-	TRBJ2-5	CASSQSSGEETQYF	TGTGCCAGCAGTCAATCTAGCGGCGAAGAGACCCAGTACTTC
16	-	TRBV7-9	-	TRBJ2-5	CASSLAPSEDAETQYF	TGTGCCAGCAGCTTAGCGCCCAGCGAAGACGCGGAGACCCAGTACTTC
14	TRBD1	TRBV2	few	TRBJ1-5	CASSDQTGAQPQHF	TGTGCCAGCAGTGACCAGACAGGGGCTCAGCCCCAGCATTTT
15	TRBD1	TRBV10-3	once	TRBJ2-1	CAIRPRDSSYNEQFF	TGTGCCATCAGACCCCGGGACAGCTCCTACAATGAGCAGTTCTTC
16	TRBD2	TRBV9	-	TRBJ2-2	CASSVVASGRTGELFF	TGTGCCAGCAGCGTAGTGGCTAGCGGGAGGACCGGGGAGCTGTTTTTT
16	-	TRBV6-1	-	TRBJ2-7	CASSEALERTTYEQYF	TGTGCCAGCAGTGAAGCTTTAGAACGGACAACCTACGAGCAGTACTTC
11	-	TRBV12-3/TRBV12-4	-	TRBJ1-1	CASSLRSTAFF	TGTGCCAGCAGTTTACGGTCAACTGCTTTCTTT
17	TRBD2	TRBV19	-	TRBJ2-4	CASSIGLGAAGRDIQYF	TGTGCCAGTAGTATAGGTCTGGGTGCAGCAGGGAGGGACATTCAGTACTTC
15	-	TRBV4-3	-	TRBJ2-2	CASSQRTTDTGELFF	TGCGCCAGCAGCCAGAGGACTACAGACACCGGGGAGCTGTTTTTT
12	-	TRBV7-2	-	TRBJ2-2	CASSFYTGELFF	TGTGCCAGCAGCTTCTACACCGGGGAGCTGTTTTTT
17	-	TRBV7-2	-	TRBJ2-7	CASSSPGGRPRTSEQYF	TGTGCCAGCAGCTCACCCGGTGGGAGACCCCGGACGTCCGAGCAGTACTTC
14	TRBD1	TRBV19	few	TRBJ1-2	CASSRQGSSYGYTF	TGTGCCAGTAGTAGACAGGGGAGTAGCTATGGCTACACCTTC
18	-	TRBV5-8	-	TRBJ1-2	CASIPTRSGVRLNYGYTF	TGTGCCAGCATCCCTACACGGTCCGGGGTTCGACTTAACTATGGCTACACCTTC
18	TRBD2	TRBV3-1/TRBV3-2	once	TRBJ2-7	CASSQGGGPGLAAYEQYF	TGTGCCAGCAGCCAAGGGGGAGGCCCGGGACTAGCAGCGTACGAGCAGTACTTC
15	-	TRBV19	few	TRBJ2-7	CASSIWAGEGYEQYF	TGTGCCAGTAGTATCTGGGCCGGGGAAGGGTACGAGCAGTACTTC
16	TRBD2	TRBV9	-	TRBJ2-1	CASSVVASGVAGEQFF	TGTGCCAGCAGCGTAGTGGCCAGCGGGGTGGCAGGTGAGCAGTTCTTC
14	TRBD1	TRBV2	once	TRBJ2-5	CASSSQGMWETQYF	TGTGCCAGCAGTTCACAGGGGATGTGGGAGACCCAGTACTTC
16	-	TRBV4-2	-	TRBJ1-2	CASSPSFSGSGYGYTF	TGTGCCAGCAGCCCCAGTTTTAGTGGCTCGGGCTATGGCTACACCTTC
13	-	TRBV27	-	TRBJ1-1	CASGLLHNTEAFF	TGTGCCAGCGGACTGTTACATAACACTGAAGCTTTCTTT
16	-	TRBV10-3	-	TRBJ2-7	CATDQGRQPNPYEQYF	TGTGCCACAGATCAGGGGAGACAGCCAAATCCCTACGAGCAGTACTTC